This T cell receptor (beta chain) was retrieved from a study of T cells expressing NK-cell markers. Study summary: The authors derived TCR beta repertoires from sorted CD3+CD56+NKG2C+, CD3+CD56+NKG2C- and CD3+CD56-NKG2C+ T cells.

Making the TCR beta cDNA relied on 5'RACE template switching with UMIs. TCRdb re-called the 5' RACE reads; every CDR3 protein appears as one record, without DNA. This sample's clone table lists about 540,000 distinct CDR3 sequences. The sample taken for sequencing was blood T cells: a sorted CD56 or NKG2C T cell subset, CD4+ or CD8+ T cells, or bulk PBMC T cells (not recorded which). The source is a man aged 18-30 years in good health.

The CDR3 loop is CSALFVWRGTDTQYF. The J gene is TRBJ2-3, the V gene TRBV20-1; TCRdb's assignment of TRBD2 cannot be checked, as there is no DNA. The CDR3 runs 15 residues. Germline CDR1 DFQATT, CDR2 SNEGSKA (reference sequence).